This T cell receptor (beta chain) appears in the sequencing data of a study of T cells after yellow fever vaccination. Findings of the study overall: Abundant bulk-population clonotypes could contaminate the FACS-sorted repertoires. CD4 and CD8 compartments shared a small share of clonotypes. Reappearance after the booster was seen for most primary-vaccination clones, at 95% to 96% CD4 and 75% to 90% CD8.

Comments on this clonotype: The antigen is unknown.

TCRdb used MiXCR to reprocess the 5' RACE reads, holding one entry per CDR3 protein. The data hold about 350,000 distinct CDR3 sequences, with about 8.3% observed a single time. The receptor comes from a man aged 18 to 29 who received the YFV17D yellow fever vaccine. Here the sequenced sample was PBMCs, taken about 41 days after the first yellow fever vaccination.

The CDR3 protein is CASSLDSINEQYV. CDR3 sequence (DNA): TGTGCCAGCAGTTTGGACAGTATAAACGAGCAGTACGTC. This chain connects TRBV12-3 or TRBV12-4 to TRBJ2-7, with a weak D call TRBD1 (6 bases). Trimming shortened V by 3 bases and J by 5 bases, and 11 bases separated the two germline ends. The CDR3 loop spans 13 amino acids.